This T cell receptor beta chain was recovered during a study of shared clonotypes between healthy human individuals. Study results and caveats: Rarefaction revealed incomplete sorted-subset sequencing despite large depth. Only blood samples were collected, and tissue repertoires likely differ. Sharing across four donors was highest in naive CD4 (approximately 5%) and lowest in memory CD8 (around 0.4%).

Memory CD4+ cells were the fraction left after CD45RA+ naive selection. To note about this clone: Its target is not known.

The protocol was immunoSEQ multiplex PCR, while the TCRdb copy is restricted to in-frame clones and leaves out a portion. The sample holds millions of clones, over 85% seen once. Germline assignment: CDR1 SNHLY and CDR2 FYNNEI. V was clipped by 7 bases and J by 4 bases, with 13 bases between them. CDR3 size: 13 residues. Sequenced input: naive CD4+ T cells sorted from blood. Subset indicated: CD45RA+ positively selected. This receptor was taken from a young man in good health. The chain has TRBV2 and TRBJ1-1; D is perhaps TRBD1 (6 bases). For the CDR3, the DNA is TGTGCCAGCACCGGACAGTTGAGCACTGAAGCTTTCTTT. This codes for CASTGQLSTEAFF. Full variable domain (outside the CDR3, taken from reference TRBV2 and TRBJ1-1): EPEVTQTPSHQVTQMGQEVILRCVPISNHLYFYWYRQILGQKVEFLVSFYNNEISEKSEIFDDQFSVERPDGSNFTLKIRSTKLEDSAMYFCASTGQLSTEAFFGQGTRLTVV.